This is a list of T cell receptor beta chains from one sample in a study of early T cells in non-severe SARS-CoV-2 infection. TCRdb analysed the 5' RACE reads with MiXCR anew, one entry per CDR3 protein. The sample yields around 19,000 distinct CDR3 sequences, under 5.5% seen once. The sequenced sample consisted of whole blood. All receptors come from an adult who was a healthcare worker with PCR-confirmed SARS-CoV-2 infection or an uninfected control (not recorded which). Both conserved end residues are part of each CDR3. Each record gives: V gene, clone size, J gene, CDR3 protein. The size field is filled for only some rows; it gives once, few, many or a size class.

V: TRBV20-1
size: many
J: TRBJ1-1
CDR3: CSRYRGDTEAFF

V: TRBV28
size: few
J: TRBJ2-2
CDR3: CASRTTRVTGELFF

V: TRBV7-2
size: medium-sized
J: TRBJ2-1
CDR3: CASSPAAEPYNEQFF

V: TRBV2
size: many
J: TRBJ2-6
CDR3: CASTEGHSGANVLTF

V: TRBV14
size: many
J: TRBJ1-1
CDR3: CASSQERGQGHEAFF

V: TRBV3-1
size: few
J: TRBJ2-1
CDR3: CASSQGRGTGNNEQFF

V: TRBV6-2/TRBV6-3
size: few
J: TRBJ2-1
CDR3: CATKTSGTNEQFF

V: TRBV7-8
size: few
J: TRBJ2-3
CDR3: CASSLREGSTDTQYF

V: TRBV6-1
size: -
J: TRBJ2-3
CDR3: CASSGTSGGTDTQYF

V: TRBV20-1
size: many
J: TRBJ1-5
CDR3: CSARFRPGNNQPQHF

V: TRBV12-3/TRBV12-4
size: many
J: TRBJ2-1
CDR3: CASSPQHSSNEQFF

V: TRBV12-3/TRBV12-4
size: few
J: TRBJ2-4
CDR3: CASKGPRAYDIQYF

V: TRBV7-2
size: many
J: TRBJ2-1
CDR3: CASSPRQGSSYNEQFF

V: TRBV3-1
size: few
J: TRBJ2-7
CDR3: CASSQEGVHEQYF

V: TRBV24-1
size: many
J: TRBJ2-1
CDR3: CATSDLTSDSYNEQFF

V: TRBV6-2/TRBV6-3
size: few
J: TRBJ1-1
CDR3: CASRVPPGATEAFF

V: TRBV11-2
size: medium-sized
J: TRBJ2-7
CDR3: CASSLGYLGGSHYEQYF

V: TRBV20-1
size: -
J: TRBJ1-4
CDR3: CSATGNGNEKLFF

V: TRBV30
size: -
J: TRBJ2-5
CDR3: CAWSADRGRAETQYF

V: TRBV3-2
size: -
J: TRBJ2-2
CDR3: CASSQGAQRYTGELFF

V: TRBV28
size: -
J: TRBJ2-5
CDR3: CASSFPGQGLETQYF

V: TRBV4-1
size: many
J: TRBJ2-7
CDR3: CASSQERTASGQYF

V: TRBV4-1
size: many
J: TRBJ2-7
CDR3: CASSQVGGPGQHYYEQYF

V: TRBV5-1
size: -
J: TRBJ2-2
CDR3: CASRQRGPNTGELFF

V: TRBV7-9
size: -
J: TRBJ2-1
CDR3: CASSPRGTSENEQFF

V: TRBV7-9
size: few
J: TRBJ2-1
CDR3: CASSKLAGENNEQFF

V: TRBV18
size: many
J: TRBJ1-1
CDR3: CASSPPGQGRTEAFF

V: TRBV12-3/TRBV12-4
size: few
J: TRBJ2-5
CDR3: CASSLGQLGGETQYF

V: TRBV30
size: medium-sized
J: TRBJ2-1
CDR3: CAWRAQGGSDEQFF

V: TRBV28
size: many
J: TRBJ2-5
CDR3: CASSLWTSGRAQETQYF

V: TRBV11-2
size: many
J: TRBJ2-1
CDR3: CASKHTGTPQVSEQFF

V: TRBV18
size: many
J: TRBJ2-7
CDR3: CASSTRHEGEQYF

V: TRBV5-1
size: -
J: TRBJ2-2
CDR3: CASSNTGVNTGELFF

V: TRBV12-3/TRBV12-4
size: many
J: TRBJ1-6
CDR3: CASGTGGSPLHF

V: TRBV6-2/TRBV6-3
size: -
J: TRBJ2-1
CDR3: CASSRRDRGRSNEQFF

V: TRBV20-1
size: few
J: TRBJ1-1
CDR3: CSARDHRRTGNTEAFF

V: TRBV7-8
size: -
J: TRBJ2-1
CDR3: CASSLGGQGASYNEQFF

V: TRBV9
size: few
J: TRBJ2-1
CDR3: CASSVGLEGNEQFF

V: TRBV11-2
size: many
J: TRBJ1-6
CDR3: CASSLTGTDSPLHF

V: TRBV2
size: many
J: TRBJ2-1
CDR3: CASRILAGHNEQFF

V: TRBV12-3/TRBV12-4
size: many
J: TRBJ2-5
CDR3: CASTMSNRETQYF

V: TRBV2
size: many
J: TRBJ2-7
CDR3: CASSDVAAVYEQYF

V: TRBV5-1
size: many
J: TRBJ1-1
CDR3: CASSLGQVNTEAFF

V: TRBV20-1
size: many
J: TRBJ2-5
CDR3: CSARLQVGVKTQYF

V: TRBV6-1
size: many
J: TRBJ1-1
CDR3: CASSLYNTEAFF

V: TRBV5-1
size: medium-sized
J: TRBJ2-7
CDR3: CASSLGSGGYEQYF